The present T cell receptor (beta chain) was sequenced within a study of cytomegalovirus exposure and HLA in healthy donors. Study-wide context: Earlier sequencing of approximately 200 million T cells yielded nearly 120 million unique TCR beta sequences.

Germline values: CDR1 SNHLY, CDR2 FYNNEI. The CDR3 is made up of 14 amino acids. Worth noting for this clone: Its ends do not fully match the called genes, so a read error is possible.

The PCR used 60 Vbeta and 13 Jbeta primers. Using immunoSEQ multiplex PCR, the repertoire was profiled, and TCRdb retains in-frame clones only, with some absent. The table includes roughly 190,000 clones, around three quarters detected once. The chain carries TRBV2 and TRBJ2-7; 10 bases match TRBD2. The clonotype comes from a woman aged 25 to 39 in good health and CMV-seropositive. The specimen was PBMCs. CDR3 nucleotide sequence: TGTGCCAGCAGTAAAGCGGGAGGGGGGTTTGTGCAGTACTTC. Residues: CASSKAGGGFVQYF.